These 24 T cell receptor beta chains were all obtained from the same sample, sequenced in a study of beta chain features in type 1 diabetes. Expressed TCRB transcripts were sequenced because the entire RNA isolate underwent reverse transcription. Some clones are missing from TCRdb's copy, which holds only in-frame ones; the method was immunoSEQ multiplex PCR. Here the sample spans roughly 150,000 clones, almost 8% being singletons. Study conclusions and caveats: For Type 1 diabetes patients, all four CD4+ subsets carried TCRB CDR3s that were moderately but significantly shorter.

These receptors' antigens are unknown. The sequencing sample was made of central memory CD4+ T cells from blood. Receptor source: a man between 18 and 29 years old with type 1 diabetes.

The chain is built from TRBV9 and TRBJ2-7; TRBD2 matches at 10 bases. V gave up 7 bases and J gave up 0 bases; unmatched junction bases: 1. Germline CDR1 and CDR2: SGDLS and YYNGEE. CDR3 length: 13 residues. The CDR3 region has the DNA TGTGCCAGCGGACTAGCGGACTCCTACGAGCAGTACTTC. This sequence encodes CASGLADSYEQYF.

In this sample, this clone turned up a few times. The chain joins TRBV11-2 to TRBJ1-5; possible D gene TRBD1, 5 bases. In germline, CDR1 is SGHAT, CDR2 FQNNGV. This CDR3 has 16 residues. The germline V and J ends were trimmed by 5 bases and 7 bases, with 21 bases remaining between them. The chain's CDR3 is CASSGERGWRVQPQHF. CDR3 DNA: TGTGCCAGCAGCGGTGAGCGGGGGTGGAGGGTACAGCCCCAGCATTTT. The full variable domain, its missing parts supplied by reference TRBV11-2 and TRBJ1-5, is EAGVAQSPRYKIIEKRQSVAFWCNPISGHATLYWYQQILGQGPKLLIQFQNNGVVDDSQLPKDRFSAERLKGVDSTLKIQPAKLEDSAVYLCASSGERGWRVQPQHFGDGTRLSIL.

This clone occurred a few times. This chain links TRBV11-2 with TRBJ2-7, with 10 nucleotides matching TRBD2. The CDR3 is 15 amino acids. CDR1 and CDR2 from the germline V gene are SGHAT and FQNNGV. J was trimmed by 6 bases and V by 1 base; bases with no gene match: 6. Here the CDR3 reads CASSLAGLAGVEQYF. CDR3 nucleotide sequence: TGTGCCAGCAGCTTAGCTGGGCTAGCGGGAGTCGAGCAGTACTTC.

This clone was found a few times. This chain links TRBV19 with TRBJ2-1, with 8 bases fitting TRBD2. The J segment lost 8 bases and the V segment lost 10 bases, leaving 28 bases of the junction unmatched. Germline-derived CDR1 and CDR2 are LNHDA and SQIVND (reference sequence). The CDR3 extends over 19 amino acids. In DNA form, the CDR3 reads TGTGCCACCAACGGGGGGCCCGGTAGCGGGATCCCGGGGACGGATGAGCAGTTCTTC. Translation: CATNGGPGSGIPGTDEQFF.

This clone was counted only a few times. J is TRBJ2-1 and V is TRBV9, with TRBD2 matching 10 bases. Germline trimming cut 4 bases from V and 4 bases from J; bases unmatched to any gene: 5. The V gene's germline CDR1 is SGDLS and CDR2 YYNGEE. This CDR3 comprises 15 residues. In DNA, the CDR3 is TGTGCCAGCAGCCAGAGCGGGGGGGGTTACAATGAGCAGTTCTTC. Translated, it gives CASSQSGGGYNEQFF.

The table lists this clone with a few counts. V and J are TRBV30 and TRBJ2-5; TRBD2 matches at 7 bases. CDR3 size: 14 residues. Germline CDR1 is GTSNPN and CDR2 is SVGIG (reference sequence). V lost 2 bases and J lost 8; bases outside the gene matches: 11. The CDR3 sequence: CAWSPSGLRSTQYF. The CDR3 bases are TGTGCCTGGAGTCCTAGCGGTTTAAGATCAACCCAGTACTTC.

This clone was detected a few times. CDR3 bases: TGTGCCAGCAGCGCCGACAGGGGAAAAGAGACCCAGTACTTC. It yields the protein CASSADRGKETQYF. V and J are TRBV5-4 and TRBJ2-5; 8 bases agree with TRBD1. V was clipped by 4 bases and J by 3 bases; unmatched bases: 5. This CDR3 is built from 14 residues. In germline, CDR1 is SGHNT, CDR2 YYREEE (reference sequence).

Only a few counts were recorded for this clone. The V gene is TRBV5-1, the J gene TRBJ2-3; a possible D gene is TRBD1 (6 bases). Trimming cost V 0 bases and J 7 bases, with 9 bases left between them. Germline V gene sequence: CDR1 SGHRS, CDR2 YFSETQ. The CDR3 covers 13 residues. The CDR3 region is CASSLAGDHTQYF. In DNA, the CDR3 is TGCGCCAGCAGCTTGGCAGGGGATCATACGCAGTATTTT.

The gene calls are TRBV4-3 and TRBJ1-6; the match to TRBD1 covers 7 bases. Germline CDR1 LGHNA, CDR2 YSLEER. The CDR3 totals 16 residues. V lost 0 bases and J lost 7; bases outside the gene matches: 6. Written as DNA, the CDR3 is TGCGCCAGCAGCCAAGATCTACAGGGGAAAAATTCACCCCTCCACTTT. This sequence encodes CASSQDLQGKNSPLHF.

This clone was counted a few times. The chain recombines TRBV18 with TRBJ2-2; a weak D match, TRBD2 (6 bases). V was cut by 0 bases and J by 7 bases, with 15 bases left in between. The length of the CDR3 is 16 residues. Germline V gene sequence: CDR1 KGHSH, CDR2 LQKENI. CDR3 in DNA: TGTGCCAGCTCACCACCGGCTATGGGAGGCGGCGGGGAGCTGTTTTTT. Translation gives CASSPPAMGGGGELFF.

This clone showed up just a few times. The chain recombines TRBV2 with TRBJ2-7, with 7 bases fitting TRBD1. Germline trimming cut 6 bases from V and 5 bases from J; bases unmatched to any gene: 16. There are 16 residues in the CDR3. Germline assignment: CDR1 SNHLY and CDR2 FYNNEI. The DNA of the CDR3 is TGTGCCAGCAGGCTCTTACAGGGGTCTATTAAGAACGAGCAGTACTTC. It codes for CASRLLQGSIKNEQYF.

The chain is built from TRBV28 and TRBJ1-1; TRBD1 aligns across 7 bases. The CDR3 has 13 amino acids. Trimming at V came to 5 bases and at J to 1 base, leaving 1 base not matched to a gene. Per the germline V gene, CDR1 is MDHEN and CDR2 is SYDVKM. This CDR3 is CASSRDRNTEAFF. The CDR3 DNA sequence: TGTGCCAGCAGTCGGGACAGGAACACTGAAGCTTTCTTT. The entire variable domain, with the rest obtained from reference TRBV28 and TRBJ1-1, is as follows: DVKVTQSSRYLVKRTGEKVFLECVQDMDHENMFWYRQDPGLGLRLIYFSYDVKMKEKGDIPEGYSVSREKKERFSLILESASTNQTSMYLCASSRDRNTEAFFGQGTRLTVV.

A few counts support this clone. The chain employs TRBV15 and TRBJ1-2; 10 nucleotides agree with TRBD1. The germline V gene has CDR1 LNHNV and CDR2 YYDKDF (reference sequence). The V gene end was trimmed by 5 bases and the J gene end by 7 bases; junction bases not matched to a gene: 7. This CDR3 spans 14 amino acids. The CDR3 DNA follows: TGTGCCACCAGCGGAGCCGGGACAGGGGTTGGCTACACCTTC. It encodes CATSGAGTGVGYTF.

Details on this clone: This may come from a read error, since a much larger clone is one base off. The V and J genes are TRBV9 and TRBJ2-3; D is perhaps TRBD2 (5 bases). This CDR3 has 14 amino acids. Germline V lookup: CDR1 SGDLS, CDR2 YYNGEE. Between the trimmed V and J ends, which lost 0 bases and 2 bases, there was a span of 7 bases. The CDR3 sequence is CASSVDGNTDTQYF. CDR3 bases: TGTGCCAGCAGCGTAGACGGGAACACAGATACGCAGTATTTT.

The CDR3 spells CSVDPTGTGWSQYF. CDR3 in DNA: TGCAGCGTTGACCCCACCGGGACAGGGTGGTCCCAGTACTTC. This chain joins TRBV29-1 and TRBJ2-5; 9 positions agree with TRBD1. Per germline, CDR1 SQVTM and CDR2 ANQGSEA. Trimming cost V 3 bases and J 9 bases; bases outside gene matches: 11. The CDR3 contains 14 residues.

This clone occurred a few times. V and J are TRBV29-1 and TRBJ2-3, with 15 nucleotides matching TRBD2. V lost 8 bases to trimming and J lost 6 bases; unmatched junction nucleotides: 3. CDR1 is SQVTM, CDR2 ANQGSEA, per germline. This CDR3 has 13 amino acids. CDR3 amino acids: CSHGTSGRDTQYF. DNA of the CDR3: TGCAGCCACGGGACTAGCGGGAGGGATACGCAGTATTTT.

The CDR3 bases are TGTGCCAGCTCCCCTGTTGGACAGCGTTATGGCTACACCTTC. This translates into CASSPVGQRYGYTF. The V call is TRBV18, the J call TRBJ1-2, with a possible D match to TRBD1 (6 bases). This CDR3 is 14 amino acids long. V gave up 6 bases and J gave up 5 bases, with 16 bases separating them. Germline V CDR1 and CDR2: KGHSH, LQKENI.

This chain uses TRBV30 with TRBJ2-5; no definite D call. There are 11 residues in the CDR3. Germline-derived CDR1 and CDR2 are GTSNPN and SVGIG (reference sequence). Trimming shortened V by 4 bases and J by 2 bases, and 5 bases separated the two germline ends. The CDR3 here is CAWTGQETQYF. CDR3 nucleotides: TGTGCCTGGACAGGACAAGAGACCCAGTACTTC.

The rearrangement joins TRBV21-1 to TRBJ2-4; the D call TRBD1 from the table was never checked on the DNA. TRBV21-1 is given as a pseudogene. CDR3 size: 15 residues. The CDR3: CASRNAFRDRVFQYF. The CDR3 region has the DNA TGTGCCAGCAGAAACGCTTTCCGGGACAGGGTTTTTCAGTACTTC.

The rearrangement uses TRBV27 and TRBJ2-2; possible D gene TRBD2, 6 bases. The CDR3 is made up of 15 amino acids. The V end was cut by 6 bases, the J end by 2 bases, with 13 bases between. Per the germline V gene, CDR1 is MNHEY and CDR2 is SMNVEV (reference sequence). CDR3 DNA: TGTGCCAGCAGAACTGGGACTTCAAACACCGGGGAGCTGTTTTTT. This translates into CASRTGTSNTGELFF.

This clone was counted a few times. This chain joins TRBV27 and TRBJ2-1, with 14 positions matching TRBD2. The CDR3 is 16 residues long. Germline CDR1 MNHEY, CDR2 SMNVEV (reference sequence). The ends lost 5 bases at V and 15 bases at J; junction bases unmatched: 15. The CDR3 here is CASSLGTSGSMGAWFF. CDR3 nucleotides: TGTGCCAGCAGTCTGGGGACTAGCGGGAGTATGGGAGCTTGGTTCTTC.

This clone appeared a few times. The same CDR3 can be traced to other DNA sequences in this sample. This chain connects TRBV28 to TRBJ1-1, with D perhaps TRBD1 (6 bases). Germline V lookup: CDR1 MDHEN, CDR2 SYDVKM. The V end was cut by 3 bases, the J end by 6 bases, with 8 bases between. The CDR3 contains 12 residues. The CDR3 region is CASSFKGAEAFF. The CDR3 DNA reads TGTGCCAGCAGTTTCAAGGGGGCTGAAGCTTTCTTT.

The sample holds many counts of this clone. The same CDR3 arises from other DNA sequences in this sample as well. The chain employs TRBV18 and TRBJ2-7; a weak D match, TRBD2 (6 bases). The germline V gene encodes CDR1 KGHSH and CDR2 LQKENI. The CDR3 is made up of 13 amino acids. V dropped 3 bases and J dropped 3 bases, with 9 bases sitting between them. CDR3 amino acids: CASSPGGGYEQYF. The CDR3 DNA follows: TGTGCCAGCTCACCGGGGGGAGGCTACGAGCAGTACTTC.

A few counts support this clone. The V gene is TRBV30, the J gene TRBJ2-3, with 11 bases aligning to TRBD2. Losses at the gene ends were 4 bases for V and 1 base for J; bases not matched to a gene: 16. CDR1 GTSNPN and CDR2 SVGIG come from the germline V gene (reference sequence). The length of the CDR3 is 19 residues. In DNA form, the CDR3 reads TGTGCCTGGACAGGGCCCAAAAGATTTAGCGGGGGGGGCACAGATACGCAGTATTTT. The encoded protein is CAWTGPKRFSGGGTDTQYF.